The rows below give T cell receptor beta chains drawn from one sample of a study of blood T cell repertoires in COVID-19. Repertoires were generated with immunoSEQ multiplex PCR, while TCRdb's copy carries only in-frame clones and drops some. Here the sample spans roughly 350,000 clones, around 87% being singletons. The sequencing input was peripheral blood. Receptors originate from a woman aged 45-65 years with COVID-19, enrolled during active disease. Both conserved end residues are part of each CDR3. The D gene is left open where the match is weak. The size of a clone is reported for some rows only, either as once, few or many, or as a class for expanded clones.

V gene: TRBV7-3
clone size: NA
D gene: TRBD2
J gene: TRBJ2-5
CDR3 protein: CASSLGGAVETQYF
CDR3 DNA: TGTGCCAGCAGCCTGGGAGGGGCGGTGGAGACCCAGTACTTC

V gene: TRBV5-4
clone size: NA
D gene: NA
J gene: TRBJ1-6
CDR3 protein: CASSLNREGSPLHF
CDR3 DNA: TGTGCCAGCAGCTTAAACAGGGAAGGTTCACCCCTCCACTTT

V gene: TRBV18
clone size: NA
D gene: TRBD1
J gene: TRBJ1-4
CDR3 protein: CASSPSRTGTDNEKLFF
CDR3 DNA: TGTGCCAGCTCACCCTCGCGGACAGGGACGGATAATGAAAAACTGTTTTTT

V gene: TRBV4-1
clone size: NA
D gene: NA
J gene: TRBJ1-5
CDR3 protein: CASSHLLVLGGNQPQHF
CDR3 DNA: TGCGCCAGCAGCCATCTTTTGGTGTTGGGAGGGAATCAGCCCCAGCATTTT

V gene: TRBV27
clone size: NA
D gene: NA
J gene: TRBJ1-2
CDR3 protein: CASSPLGGAHYGYTF
CDR3 DNA: TGTGCCAGCAGTCCCTTGGGAGGGGCGCACTATGGCTACACCTTC

V gene: TRBV6-5
clone size: NA
D gene: NA
J gene: TRBJ1-4
CDR3 protein: CASSTLPGNEKLFF
CDR3 DNA: TGTGCCAGCAGCACGCTTCCAGGGAATGAAAAACTGTTTTTT

V gene: TRBV28
clone size: NA
D gene: NA
J gene: TRBJ2-1
CDR3 protein: CASSLYRTYNEQFF
CDR3 DNA: TGTGCCAGCAGTTTATACAGAACCTACAATGAGCAGTTCTTC

V gene: TRBV7-2
clone size: NA
D gene: TRBD2
J gene: TRBJ2-2
CDR3 protein: CASSLVASGVMDFGELFF
CDR3 DNA: TGTGCCAGCAGCTTAGTGGCTAGCGGGGTCATGGATTTCGGGGAGCTGTTTTTT

V gene: TRBV19
clone size: few
D gene: NA
J gene: TRBJ1-2
CDR3 protein: CASRKGVILDSRYGYTF
CDR3 DNA: TGTGCCAGTCGGAAAGGGGTCATTCTAGATTCCCGCTATGGCTACACCTTC

V gene: TRBV7-2
clone size: NA
D gene: NA
J gene: TRBJ2-1
CDR3 protein: CATKPGGNYNEQFF
CDR3 DNA: TGTGCCACGAAGCCTGGAGGAAACTACAATGAGCAGTTCTTC

V gene: TRBV11-2
clone size: NA
D gene: NA
J gene: TRBJ2-2
CDR3 protein: CASSLFLAPLKTGELFF
CDR3 DNA: TGTGCCAGCAGCTTATTCCTAGCCCCTCTCAAGACCGGGGAGCTGTTTTTT

V gene: TRBV7-9
clone size: NA
D gene: NA
J gene: TRBJ1-5
CDR3 protein: CASSRSNQPQHF
CDR3 DNA: TGTGCCAGCAGCCGGAGCAATCAGCCCCAGCATTTT

V gene: TRBV5-1
clone size: NA
D gene: TRBD1
J gene: TRBJ2-3
CDR3 protein: CASSLGGGPSTDTQYF
CDR3 DNA: TGCGCCAGCAGCTTGGGAGGGGGCCCCAGCACAGATACGCAGTATTTT

V gene: TRBV5-5
clone size: NA
D gene: TRBD2
J gene: TRBJ2-5
CDR3 protein: CASSEGQLALRETQYF
CDR3 DNA: TGTGCCAGCAGCGAAGGCCAACTAGCGTTACGGGAGACCCAGTACTTC

V gene: TRBV29-1
clone size: NA
D gene: NA
J gene: TRBJ1-1
CDR3 protein: CSVPTHTNTEAFF
CDR3 DNA: TGCAGCGTTCCAACCCACACGAACACTGAAGCTTTCTTT

V gene: TRBV6-4
clone size: NA
D gene: NA
J gene: TRBJ2-5
CDR3 protein: CASQGYRREETQYF
CDR3 DNA: TGTGCCAGCCAAGGGTATCGGAGGGAGGAGACCCAGTACTTC

V gene: TRBV6-2/TRBV6-3
clone size: NA
D gene: TRBD2
J gene: TRBJ2-7
CDR3 protein: CASSYRSGSAYEQYF
CDR3 DNA: TGTGCCAGCAGTTATCGTAGCGGGAGTGCCTACGAGCAGTACTTC

V gene: TRBV15
clone size: NA
D gene: NA
J gene: TRBJ1-5
CDR3 protein: CATSRDTAGNNQPQHF
CDR3 DNA: TGTGCCACCAGCAGAGATACGGCAGGGAACAATCAGCCCCAGCATTTT

V gene: TRBV5-5
clone size: NA
D gene: NA
J gene: TRBJ1-5
CDR3 protein: CASSLGGGVSQPQHF
CDR3 DNA: TGTGCCAGCAGCTTGGGGGGGGGCGTAAGCCAGCCCCAGCATTTT

V gene: TRBV6-5
clone size: NA
D gene: TRBD1
J gene: TRBJ1-2
CDR3 protein: CASSSNIQGNGYTF
CDR3 DNA: TGTGCCAGCAGTTCGAATATACAGGGGAATGGCTACACCTTC

V gene: TRBV10-2
clone size: NA
D gene: TRBD2
J gene: TRBJ2-7
CDR3 protein: CASSEFGLDYEQYF
CDR3 DNA: TGCGCCAGCAGTGAGTTCGGACTAGACTACGAGCAGTACTTC

V gene: TRBV3-1/TRBV3-2
clone size: NA
D gene: NA
J gene: TRBJ2-3
CDR3 protein: CASSYGDTQYF
CDR3 DNA: TGTGCCAGCAGCTACGGAGATACGCAGTATTTT

V gene: TRBV11-3
clone size: NA
D gene: NA
J gene: TRBJ2-1
CDR3 protein: CASSLWGDEQFF
CDR3 DNA: TGTGCCAGCAGCTTATGGGGCGATGAGCAGTTCTTC

V gene: TRBV19
clone size: NA
D gene: NA
J gene: TRBJ2-5
CDR3 protein: CASSTNPGRQETQYF
CDR3 DNA: TGTGCCAGTAGTACGAACCCAGGAAGACAAGAGACCCAGTACTTC

V gene: TRBV20-1
clone size: NA
D gene: NA
J gene: TRBJ2-4
CDR3 protein: CSARQGRIQYF
CDR3 DNA: TGCAGTGCTAGACAGGGGCGCATTCAGTACTTC

V gene: TRBV30
clone size: NA
D gene: TRBD1
J gene: TRBJ1-1
CDR3 protein: CASRTGGGTEAFF
CDR3 DNA: TGTGCCTCTCGGACAGGGGGGGGGACTGAAGCTTTCTTT

V gene: TRBV5-1
clone size: NA
D gene: NA
J gene: TRBJ1-4
CDR3 protein: CASSRGQTLNEKLFF
CDR3 DNA: TGCGCCAGCAGCCGCGGACAGACACTGAATGAAAAACTGTTTTTT

V gene: TRBV9
clone size: NA
D gene: NA
J gene: TRBJ2-1
CDR3 protein: CASSVDPGAVSYNEQFF
CDR3 DNA: TGTGCCAGCAGCGTAGACCCAGGGGCCGTCTCCTACAATGAGCAGTTCTTC

V gene: TRBV5-1
clone size: NA
D gene: NA
J gene: TRBJ2-7
CDR3 protein: CASSATGAPYEQYF
CDR3 DNA: TGCGCCAGCAGCGCTACTGGGGCACCCTACGAGCAGTACTTC

V gene: TRBV4-1
clone size: NA
D gene: TRBD1
J gene: TRBJ1-3
CDR3 protein: CASSPFGQGGGNTIYF
CDR3 DNA: TGCGCCAGCAGCCCCTTCGGACAGGGAGGTGGAAACACCATATATTTT